This T cell receptor (beta chain) was retrieved from a study of shared clonotypes between healthy human individuals. Overall study context: A couple of women and a few men aged 18 to 49 made up the donors.

Study findings and constraints: Generation of non-shared clonotypes was less probable than generation of clonotypes shared by all four donors.

The germline V gene encodes CDR1 SGHDT and CDR2 YYEEEE. V lost 4 bases to trimming and J lost 14 bases, with 20 bases between them. This CDR3 spans 13 amino acids. Note on this clone: The antigen remains unidentified.

Caucasian adults living in Nashville, Tennessee, provided all samples. Replicate PCRs from sorted subsets contained roughly 200 ng DNA, which is tens of thousands of T cell genomes. Data came from immunoSEQ multiplex PCR; TCRdb stores just in-frame clones and leaves some out. This table holds about 1 million clones, around four fifths found once. The receptor was isolated from a man aged 18 to 29 in good health. This chain uses TRBV5-6 with TRBJ2-3; weak D call: TRBD1 (6 bases). Sequenced input: memory CD4+ T cells sorted from blood. Documented subset: CD45RA-negative fraction. DNA for the CDR3: TGTGCCAGCAGCGTGGCCCCCGGACAGTCGACGTATTTT. The encoded protein is CASSVAPGQSTYF. Complete variable domain (other parts from reference TRBV5-6 and TRBJ2-3): DAGVTQSPTHLIKTRGQQVTLRCSPKSGHDTVSWYQQALGQGPQFIFQYYEEEERQRGNFPDRFSGHQFPNYSSELNVNALLLGDSALYLCASSVAPGQSTYFGPGTRLTVL.